The present TCR beta chain was sequenced within a study of T and B cells in COVID-19 patients. Multiplex PCR with BIOMED2 TRB-A/B primer pools amplified TRB rearrangements. TCRdb reprocessed the multiplex PCR reads with MiXCR, giving one entry per CDR3 protein. In the table there are around 15,000 distinct CDR3 sequences, 28% of which are singletons. Each TRB amplification used roughly 250-550 ng of genomic DNA from blood. Germline lookup yields CDR1 LNHDA and CDR2 SQIVND (reference sequence). The CDR3 loop spans 17 amino acids. The V end was cut by 3 bases, the J end by 2 bases, with 19 bases between. This clonotype is labeled medium-sized.

The rearrangement uses TRBV19 and TRBJ2-5; TRBD2 might be the D (6 bases). Specimen: blood. The clonotype originates from a human donor who had recovered from COVID-19. The CDR3 nucleotides are TGTGCCAGTAGTATTATTCAAGGACTCGGGGGACAAGAGACCCAGTACTTC. Translating gives CASSIIQGLGGQETQYF.